A single sample is the source of the 4 T cell receptor beta chains below, sequenced in a study of T cells in tumors and immune-related adverse events (dated by TCRdb to the early 2020s). Libraries were constructed by the immunoSEQ multiplex PCR assay. The table comes from immuneACCESS by way of TCRdb, which keeps in-frame sequences with V and J called. Part of the clones is missing from these tables; in studies checked, under half for an unresolved V gene and the rest for unknown reasons. The sample table shows under 10,000 clones, and roughly 92% are seen once. The biggest ten clones account for 2% to 2.5% of the sample. The treatment or condition label here, explained by the study, means: nivolumab (PD-1 blockade) given before sampling. The sample here was lymph node tissue, taken from a patient treated with anti-PD-1 therapy. The receptors derive from a female donor with metastatic renal cell carcinoma.

This clone has a single count. The gene calls are TRBV18 and TRBJ1-2; no clear D. V was clipped by 0 bases and J by 7 bases, with 18 bases between them. The CDR3 has 16 amino acids. Looked up from germline, CDR1 is KGHSH and CDR2 is LQKENI. CDR3 residues: CASSPPTGGFSPGYTF. CDR3 nucleotides: TGTGCCAGCTCACCACCGACGGGCGGGTTCTCGCCTGGCTACACCTTC.

CDR3 in amino acids: CASSLGIAGETQYF. In nucleotides, the CDR3 is TGTGCCAGCAGCTTAGGTATAGCGGGAGAGACCCAGTACTTC. The J gene is TRBJ2-5, the V gene TRBV11-3, with TRBD2 identical over 7 bases. The ends lost 1 base at V and 4 bases at J; junction bases unmatched: 3. The CDR3 runs to 14 residues. Germline CDR1 and CDR2: SGHNT and YENEEA.

This chain connects TRBV29-1 to TRBJ1-1; no reliable D call. This CDR3 is 11 amino acids long. Trimming stripped 4 bases from V and 2 bases from J, with 5 bases between. From germline, CDR1 is SQVTM and CDR2 ANQGSEA. CDR3 loop: CSVGLNTEAFF. DNA of the CDR3: TGCAGCGTTGGACTAAACACTGAAGCTTTCTTT.

This chain links TRBV7-6 with TRBJ2-3; D unresolved. There are 14 residues in the CDR3. Trimming removed 3 bases from V and 1 base from J, with 8 bases in between. Germline V CDR1 and CDR2: SGHVS, FNYEAQ. The CDR3 DNA follows: TGTGCCAGCAGCTTTAACGGAGGCACAGATACGCAGTATTTT. Amino acid sequence: CASSFNGGTDTQYF.